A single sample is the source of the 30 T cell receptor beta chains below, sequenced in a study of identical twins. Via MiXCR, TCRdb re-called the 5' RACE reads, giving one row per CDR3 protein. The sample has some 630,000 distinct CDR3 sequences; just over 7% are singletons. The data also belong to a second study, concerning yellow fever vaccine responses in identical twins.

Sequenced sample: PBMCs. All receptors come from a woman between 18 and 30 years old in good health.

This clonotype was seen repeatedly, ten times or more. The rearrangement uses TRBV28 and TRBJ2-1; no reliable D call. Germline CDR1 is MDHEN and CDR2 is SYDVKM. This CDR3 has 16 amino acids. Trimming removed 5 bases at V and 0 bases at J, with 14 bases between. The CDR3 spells CASSLPTPSSYNEQFF. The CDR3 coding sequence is TGTGCCAGCAGTCTACCTACACCAAGCTCCTACAATGAGCAGTTCTTC.

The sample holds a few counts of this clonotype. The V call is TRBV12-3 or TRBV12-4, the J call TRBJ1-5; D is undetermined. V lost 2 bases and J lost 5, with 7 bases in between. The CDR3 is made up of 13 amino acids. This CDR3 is CASSLKGHQPQHF. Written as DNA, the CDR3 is TGTGCCAGCAGTTTAAAAGGGCATCAGCCCCAGCATTTT.

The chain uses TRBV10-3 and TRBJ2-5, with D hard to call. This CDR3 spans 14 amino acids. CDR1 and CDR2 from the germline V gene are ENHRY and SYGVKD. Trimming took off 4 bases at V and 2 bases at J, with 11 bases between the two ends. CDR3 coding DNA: TGTGCCATCAGTGCCGACAAAAATCAAGAGACCCAGTACTTC. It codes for CAISADKNQETQYF.

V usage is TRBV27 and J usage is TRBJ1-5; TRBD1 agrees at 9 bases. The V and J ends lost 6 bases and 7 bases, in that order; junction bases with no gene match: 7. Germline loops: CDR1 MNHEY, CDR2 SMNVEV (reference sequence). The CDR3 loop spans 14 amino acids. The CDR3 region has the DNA TGTGCCAGCAGCTCTGACAGGGGGAGGCAGCCCCAGCATTTT. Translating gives CASSSDRGRQPQHF.

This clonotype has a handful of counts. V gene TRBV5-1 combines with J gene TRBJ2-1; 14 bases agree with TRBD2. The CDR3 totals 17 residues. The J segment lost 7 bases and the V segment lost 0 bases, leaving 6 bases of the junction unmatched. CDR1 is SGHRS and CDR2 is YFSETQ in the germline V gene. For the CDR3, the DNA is TGCGCCAGCAGCTTGGGTGGACTAGCGGGGGGTAAAAATGAGCAGTTCTTC. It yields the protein CASSLGGLAGGKNEQFF.

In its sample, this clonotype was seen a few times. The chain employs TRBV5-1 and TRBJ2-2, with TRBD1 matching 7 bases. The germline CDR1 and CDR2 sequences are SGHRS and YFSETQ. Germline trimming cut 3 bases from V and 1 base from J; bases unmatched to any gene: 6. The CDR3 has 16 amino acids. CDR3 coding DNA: TGCGCCAGCAGCTCGACGCGGACAGGGAACACCGGGGAGCTGTTTTTT. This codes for CASSSTRTGNTGELFF.

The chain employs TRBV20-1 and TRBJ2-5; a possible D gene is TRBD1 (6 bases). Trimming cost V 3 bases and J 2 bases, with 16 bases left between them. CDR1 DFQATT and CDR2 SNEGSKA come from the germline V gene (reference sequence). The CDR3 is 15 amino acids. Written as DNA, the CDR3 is TGCAGTGCTAGGGTTGTGGGGGCTTTACAAGAGACCCAGTACTTC. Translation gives CSARVVGALQETQYF.

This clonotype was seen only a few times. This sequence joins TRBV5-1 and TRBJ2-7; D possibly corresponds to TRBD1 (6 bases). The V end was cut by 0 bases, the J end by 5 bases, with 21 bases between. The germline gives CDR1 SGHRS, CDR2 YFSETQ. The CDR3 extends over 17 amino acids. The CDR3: CASSLAVGGVESHEQYF. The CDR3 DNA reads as TGCGCCAGCAGCTTGGCTGTAGGGGGAGTGGAGTCCCACGAGCAGTACTTC.

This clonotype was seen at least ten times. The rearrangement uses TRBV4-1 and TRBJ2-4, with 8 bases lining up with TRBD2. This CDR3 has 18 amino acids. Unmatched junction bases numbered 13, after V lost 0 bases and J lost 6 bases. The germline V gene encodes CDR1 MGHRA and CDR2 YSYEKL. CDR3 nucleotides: TGCGCCAGCAGCCAAGAGCCTCAAATAGCGGGGTTCGTAAACATTCAGTACTTC. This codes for CASSQEPQIAGFVNIQYF.

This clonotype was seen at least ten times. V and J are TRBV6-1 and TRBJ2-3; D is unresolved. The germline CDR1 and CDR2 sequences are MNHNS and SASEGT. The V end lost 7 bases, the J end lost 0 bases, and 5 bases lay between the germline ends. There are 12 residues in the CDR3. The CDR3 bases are TGTGCCAGCAAGACTAGCACAGATACGCAGTATTTT. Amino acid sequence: CASKTSTDTQYF.

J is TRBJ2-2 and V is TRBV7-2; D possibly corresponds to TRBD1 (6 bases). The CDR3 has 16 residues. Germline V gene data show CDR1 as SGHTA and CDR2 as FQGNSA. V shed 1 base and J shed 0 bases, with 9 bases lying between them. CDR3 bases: TGTGCCAGCAGCTTAGTAGGGGGAGCGAACACCGGGGAGCTGTTTTTT. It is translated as CASSLVGGANTGELFF.

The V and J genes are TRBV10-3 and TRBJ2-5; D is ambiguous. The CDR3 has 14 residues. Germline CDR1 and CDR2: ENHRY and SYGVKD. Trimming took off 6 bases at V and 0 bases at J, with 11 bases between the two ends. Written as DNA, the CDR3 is TGTGCCATCAGAGACGGATGGTACCAAGAGACCCAGTACTTC. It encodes CAIRDGWYQETQYF.

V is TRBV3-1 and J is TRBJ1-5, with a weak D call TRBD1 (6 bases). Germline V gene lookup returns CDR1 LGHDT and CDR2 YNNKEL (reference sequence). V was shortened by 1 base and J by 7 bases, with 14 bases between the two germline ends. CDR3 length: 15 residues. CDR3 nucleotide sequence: TGTGCCAGCAGCCAAGTGTCAGGGGCTGGGCAGCCCCAGCATTTT. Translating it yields CASSQVSGAGQPQHF. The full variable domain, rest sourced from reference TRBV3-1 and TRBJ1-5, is DTAVSQTPKYLVTQMGNDKSIKCEQNLGHDTMYWYKQDSKKFLKIMFSYNNKELIINETVPNRFSPKSPDKAHLNLHINSLELGDSAVYFCASSQVSGAGQPQHFGDGTRLSIL.

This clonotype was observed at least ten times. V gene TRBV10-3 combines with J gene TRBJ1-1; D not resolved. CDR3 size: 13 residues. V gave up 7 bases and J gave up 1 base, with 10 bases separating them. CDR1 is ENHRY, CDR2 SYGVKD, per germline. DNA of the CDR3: TGTGCCATCACCGAAACTAGGAACACTGAAGCTTTCTTT. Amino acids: CAITETRNTEAFF.

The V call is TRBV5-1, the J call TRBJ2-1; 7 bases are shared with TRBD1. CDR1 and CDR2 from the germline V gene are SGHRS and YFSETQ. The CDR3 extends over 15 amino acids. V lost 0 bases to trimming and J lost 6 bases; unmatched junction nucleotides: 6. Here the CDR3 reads CASSLGSGTVNEQFF. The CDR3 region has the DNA TGCGCCAGCAGCTTGGGGTCCGGGACAGTCAATGAGCAGTTCTTC.

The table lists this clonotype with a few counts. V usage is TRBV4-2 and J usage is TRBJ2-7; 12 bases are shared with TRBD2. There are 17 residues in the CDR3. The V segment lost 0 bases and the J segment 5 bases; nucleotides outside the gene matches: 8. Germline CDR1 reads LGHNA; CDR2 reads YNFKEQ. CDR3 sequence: CASSQDTRLAGDNEQYF. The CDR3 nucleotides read TGTGCCAGCAGCCAAGATACCCGACTAGCGGGAGATAACGAGCAGTACTTC.

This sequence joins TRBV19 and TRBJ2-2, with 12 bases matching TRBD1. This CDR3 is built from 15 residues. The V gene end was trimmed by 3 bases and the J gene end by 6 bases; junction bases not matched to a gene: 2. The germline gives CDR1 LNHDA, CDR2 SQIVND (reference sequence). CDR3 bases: TGTGCCAGTAGTATGGGACAGGGGGCGCCCGGGGAGCTGTTTTTT. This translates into CASSMGQGAPGELFF.

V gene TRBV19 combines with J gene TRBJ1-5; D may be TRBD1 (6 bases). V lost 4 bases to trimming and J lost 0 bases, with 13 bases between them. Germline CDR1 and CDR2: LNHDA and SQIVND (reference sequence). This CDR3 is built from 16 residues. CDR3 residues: CASSTVVGASNQPQHF. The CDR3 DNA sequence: TGTGCCAGTAGTACGGTCGTGGGGGCTAGCAATCAGCCCCAGCATTTT.

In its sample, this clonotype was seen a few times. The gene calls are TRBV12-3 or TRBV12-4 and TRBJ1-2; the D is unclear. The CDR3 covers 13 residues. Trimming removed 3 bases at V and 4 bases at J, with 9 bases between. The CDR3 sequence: CASSLSVSYGYTF. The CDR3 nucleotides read TGTGCCAGCAGTTTGAGTGTCAGCTATGGCTACACCTTC.

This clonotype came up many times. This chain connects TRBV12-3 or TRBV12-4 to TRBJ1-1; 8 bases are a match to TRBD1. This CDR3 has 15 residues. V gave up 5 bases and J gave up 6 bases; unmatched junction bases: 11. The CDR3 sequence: CASSPSDRDDPEAFF. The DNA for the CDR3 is TGTGCCAGCAGTCCCTCGGACAGGGACGACCCTGAAGCTTTCTTT.

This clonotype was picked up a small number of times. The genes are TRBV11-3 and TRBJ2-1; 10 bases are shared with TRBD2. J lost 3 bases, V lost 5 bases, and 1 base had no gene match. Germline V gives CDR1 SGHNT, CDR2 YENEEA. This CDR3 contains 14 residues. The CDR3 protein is CASSTSGIYNEQFF. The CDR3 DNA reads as TGTGCCAGCAGCACTAGCGGGATCTACAATGAGCAGTTCTTC.

The CDR3 loop is CASTRLAGVTNTGELFF. CDR3 coding DNA: TGTGCCAGCACCCGACTAGCGGGAGTAACGAACACCGGGGAGCTGTTTTTT. The chain carries TRBV2 and TRBJ2-2, with 12 bases fitting TRBD2. CDR1 and CDR2 from the germline V gene are SNHLY and FYNNEI. The CDR3 loop spans 17 amino acids. J gave up 0 bases and V 7 bases, and 6 bases lay outside the gene matches.

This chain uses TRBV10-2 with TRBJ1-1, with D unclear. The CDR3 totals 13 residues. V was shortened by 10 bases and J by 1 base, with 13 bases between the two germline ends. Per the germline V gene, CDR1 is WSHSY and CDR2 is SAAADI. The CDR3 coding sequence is TGCGCCACCACAGTAGGAGAGAACACTGAAGCTTTCTTT. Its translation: CATTVGENTEAFF.

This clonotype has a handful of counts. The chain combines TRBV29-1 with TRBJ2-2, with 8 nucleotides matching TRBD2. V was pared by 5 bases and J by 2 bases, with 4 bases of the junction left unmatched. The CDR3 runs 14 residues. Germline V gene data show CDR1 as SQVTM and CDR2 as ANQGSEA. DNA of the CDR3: TGCAGCGTTAGCGGGGGACTCAACACCGGGGAGCTGTTTTTT. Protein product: CSVSGGLNTGELFF.

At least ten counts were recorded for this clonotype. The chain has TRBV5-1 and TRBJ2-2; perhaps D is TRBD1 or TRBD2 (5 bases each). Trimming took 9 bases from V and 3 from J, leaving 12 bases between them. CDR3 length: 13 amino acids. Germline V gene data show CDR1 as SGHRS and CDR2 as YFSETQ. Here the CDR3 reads CATTRGDTGELFF. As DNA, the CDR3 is TGCGCCACCACCCGAGGGGACACCGGGGAGCTGTTTTTT.

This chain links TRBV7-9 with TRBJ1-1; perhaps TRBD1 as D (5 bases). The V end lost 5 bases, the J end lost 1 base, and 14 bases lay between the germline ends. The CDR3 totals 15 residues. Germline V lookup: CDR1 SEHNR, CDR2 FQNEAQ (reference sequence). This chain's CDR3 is CASSNTGTGNTEAFF. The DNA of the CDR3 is TGTGCCAGCAGCAACACCGGGACGGGGAACACTGAAGCTTTCTTT.

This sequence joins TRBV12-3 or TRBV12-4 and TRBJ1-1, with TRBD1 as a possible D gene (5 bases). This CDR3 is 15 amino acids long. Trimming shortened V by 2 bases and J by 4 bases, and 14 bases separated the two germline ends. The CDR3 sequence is CASSLTQGIGTEAFF. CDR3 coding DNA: TGTGCCAGCAGTTTAACGCAGGGTATCGGCACTGAAGCTTTCTTT.

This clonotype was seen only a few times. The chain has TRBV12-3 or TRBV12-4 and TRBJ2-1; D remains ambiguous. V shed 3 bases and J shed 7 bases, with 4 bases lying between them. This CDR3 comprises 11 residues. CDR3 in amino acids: CASSFFNEQFF. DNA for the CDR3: TGTGCCAGCAGTTTTTTTAATGAGCAGTTCTTC.

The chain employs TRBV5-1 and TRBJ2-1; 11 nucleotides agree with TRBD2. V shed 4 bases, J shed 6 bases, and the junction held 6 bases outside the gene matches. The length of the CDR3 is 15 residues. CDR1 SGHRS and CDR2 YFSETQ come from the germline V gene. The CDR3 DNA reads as TGCGCCAGCAGCATTAGCGGGGGGGCTGGCAATGAGCAGTTCTTC. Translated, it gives CASSISGGAGNEQFF.

The CDR3 DNA follows: TGTGCCAGCAGTTTTAGAGGGGGGAGCCGTGGGACAGGAAGGAAAGAGACCCAGTACTTC. It encodes CASSFRGGSRGTGRKETQYF. The rearrangement uses TRBV28 and TRBJ2-5, with 8 nucleotides matching TRBD1. The V segment lost 3 bases and the J segment 3 bases; nucleotides outside the gene matches: 21. This CDR3 is built from 20 residues. Germline V gives CDR1 MDHEN, CDR2 SYDVKM.